This TCR beta chain emerged from a study of shared clonotypes between healthy human individuals. Across the study: Researchers assigned three CD4 naive, three CD4 memory, two CD8 naive and one CD8 memory plate to each donor.

Broader study findings: Clonotype sharing across a handful of donors was observed for around 5% of naive CD4 clonotypes. Blood was the sole source, and tissue repertoires probably differ.

Naive CD8 cells lacked CD45RO, underwent positive selection for CCR7 and left out terminally differentiated effector memory CD45RA+ cells. As for this clone: Its specificity is unknown.

Assay used: immunoSEQ multiplex PCR; TCRdb lists only in-frame clones, some missing. The data show about 2.1 million clones, with around 93% seen just once and 1.5% to 2% held by the top ten. The TCR comes from a man aged 18 to 30 in good health. Some clones in this sample may be carry-over from other donors' samples. Source material: naive CD8+ T cells from PBMCs.

CDR3 sequence: CASSLGLAGNHEQYF. CDR3 coding DNA: TGTGCCAGCAGCTTAGGTCTCGCCGGAAACCACGAGCAGTACTTC. The chain is built from TRBV11-2 and TRBJ2-7; the D is unclear. The germline CDR1 and CDR2 sequences are SGHAT and FQNNGV. This CDR3 is 15 amino acids long. V was shortened by 1 base and J by 5 bases, with 15 bases between the two germline ends.